This TCR beta chain was observed in a study of blood T cell repertoires in COVID-19. Trimming took 5 bases from V and 6 from J, leaving 13 bases between them. Germline V lookup: CDR1 LNHDA, CDR2 SQIVND (reference sequence). The CDR3 loop spans 13 amino acids. The protocol was immunoSEQ multiplex PCR, while the TCRdb copy is restricted to in-frame clones and leaves out a portion. The table lists about 170,000 clones, about 80% of them singletons. This TCR derives from a human donor with acute or convalescent COVID-19. The donor label of this sample is uncertain. This chain links TRBV19 with TRBJ1-1; D may be TRBD1 (5 bases). The sample consisted of peripheral blood. The CDR3 DNA sequence: TGTGCCAGTAGTCGGGCAGGGCAATCTGAAGCTTTCTTT. Protein product: CASSRAGQSEAFF.